The 13 T cell receptor beta chains below come from one sample, sequenced in a study of brain T cells in children with intractable seizures. TCRdb's copy holds only in-frame clones and misses some; the assay was immunoSEQ multiplex PCR. The data hold around 100,000 clones, with 94% observed a single time. This material consisted of peripheral blood, taken at surgery. The receptors stem from a boy under three years old with hemimegalencephaly and intractable seizures.

The gene calls are TRBV5-1 and TRBJ2-1, with 10 bases lining up with TRBD1. J gave up 6 bases and V 4 bases, and 4 bases lay outside the gene matches. The CDR3 has 14 residues. CDR1 is SGHRS, CDR2 YFSETQ, per germline. CDR3 loop: CASSIWTGGNEQFF. The CDR3 DNA follows: TGCGCCAGCAGCATATGGACAGGGGGCAATGAGCAGTTCTTC.

V and J are TRBV11-2 and TRBJ1-3; D not resolved. There are 15 residues in the CDR3. Per germline, CDR1 SGHAT and CDR2 FQNNGV. Trimming took 1 base from V and 1 from J, leaving 8 bases between them. CDR3 in DNA: TGTGCCAGCAGCTTAGGGCCAGGTTCTGGAAACACCATATATTTT. Its protein is CASSLGPGSGNTIYF. Supplemented by reference TRBV11-2 and TRBJ1-3, the full variable domain reads EAGVAQSPRYKIIEKRQSVAFWCNPISGHATLYWYQQILGQGPKLLIQFQNNGVVDDSQLPKDRFSAERLKGVDSTLKIQPAKLEDSAVYLCASSLGPGSGNTIYFGEGSWLTVV.

The rearrangement joins TRBV27 to TRBJ2-7; D not certain. V gave up 5 bases and J gave up 1 base, with 9 bases separating them. The CDR3 contains 13 residues. The germline V gene has CDR1 MNHEY and CDR2 SMNVEV (reference sequence). The CDR3 here is CASSLTRSYEQYF. The CDR3 DNA is TGTGCCAGCAGTCTCACCCGGTCCTACGAGCAGTACTTC.

V usage is TRBV11-2 and J usage is TRBJ2-3; possibly TRBD1 for D (5 bases). The CDR3 covers 14 residues. Per germline, CDR1 SGHAT and CDR2 FQNNGV. V lost 1 base and J 4 bases, leaving 9 bases between the germline ends. The DNA of the CDR3 is TGTGCCAGCAGCTTAGGGGGCACAGCAGATACGCAGTATTTT. Protein sequence: CASSLGGTADTQYF.

The chain couples TRBV7-2 to TRBJ2-5; 12 bases fit TRBD2. The CDR3 is 17 amino acids. From germline, CDR1 is SGHTA and CDR2 FQGNSA. V trimming: 1 base; J trimming: 4 bases; junction bases outside the gene matches: 7. The CDR3 region has the DNA TGTGCCAGCAGCTTAGGGCTAGCGGGAGGGCCGGGAGAGACCCAGTACTTC. Residues: CASSLGLAGGPGETQYF.

CDR3 sequence (DNA): TGTGCCAGCAGCCACCTTCCAGGGACCTCCTACAATGAGCAGTTCTTC. This translates into CASSHLPGTSYNEQFF. The chain is built from TRBV3-1 (or the pseudogene TRBV3-2) and TRBJ2-1, with D perhaps being TRBD1 or TRBD2 (5 bases each). The CDR3 runs to 16 residues. Between the trimmed V and J ends, which lost 3 bases and 0 bases, there was a span of 12 bases. Germline CDR1 LGHDT, CDR2 YNNKEL (reference sequence).

The rearrangement joins TRBV14 to TRBJ2-5, with D possibly being TRBD2 (5 bases). The V end lost 4 bases, the J end lost 0 bases, and 24 bases lay between the germline ends. This CDR3 contains 19 residues. Germline V gene lookup returns CDR1 SGHDN and CDR2 FVKESK. CDR3 sequence reads: CASSLPPPRTREYQETQYF. DNA of the CDR3: TGTGCCAGCAGCCTGCCCCCCCCCAGGACGAGGGAGTACCAAGAGACCCAGTACTTC. Together with reference TRBV14 and TRBJ2-5, the CDR3 gives the full variable domain: EAGVTQFPSHSVIEKGQTVTLRCDPISGHDNLYWYRRVMGKEIKFLLHFVKESKQDESGMPNNRFLAERTGGTYSTLKVQPAELEDSGVYFCASSLPPPRTREYQETQYFGPGTRLLVL.

V and J are TRBV5-1 and TRBJ2-3; TRBD1 is a possible D gene (5 bases). Germline loops: CDR1 SGHRS, CDR2 YFSETQ. Trimming took 4 bases from V and 4 from J, leaving 13 bases between them. The CDR3 is 14 amino acids. CDR3 sequence: CASSIRVRSDTQYF. The CDR3, as DNA: TGCGCCAGCAGCATCAGGGTTCGATCAGATACGCAGTATTTT.

This sequence joins TRBV7-8 and TRBJ1-4, with D perhaps matching TRBD1 (5 bases). The CDR3 is 15 residues long. Looked up from germline, CDR1 is SGHVS and CDR2 is FQNEAQ. The germline V and J ends were trimmed by 5 bases and 5 bases, with 15 bases remaining between them. CDR3 amino acids: CASSRPGRGNEKLFF. The CDR3 nucleotides are TGTGCCAGCAGCCGACCAGGGCGGGGGAATGAAAAACTGTTTTTT.

The J gene is TRBJ2-7, the V gene TRBV21-1; whether TRBD2, the table's D call, matches the DNA was not checked. TRBV21-1 is termed a pseudogene. The CDR3 has 21 residues. The CDR3 region has the DNA TGTGCCAGCAGCAATTGGCGAATCCCGGGACTAGCGGGAGCTTGTATCTACGAGCAGTACTTC. It yields the protein CASSNWRIPGLAGACIYEQYF.

V gene TRBV28 combines with J gene TRBJ1-1; the D gene is possibly TRBD1 (5 bases). Germline V gene lookup returns CDR1 MDHEN and CDR2 SYDVKM. CDR3 length: 17 amino acids. Trimming removed 6 bases at V and 3 bases at J, with 23 bases between. CDR3 coding DNA: TGTGCCAGCAGGTCGGGAACAGGAAGTGGTGCGGACACTGAAGCTTTCTTT. Protein product: CASRSGTGSGADTEAFF.

This clone occurred once. This chain connects TRBV7-2 to TRBJ1-2; 7 nucleotides line up with TRBD1. V dropped 7 bases and J dropped 0; count of bases not matched to a gene: 11. The germline CDR1 and CDR2 sequences are SGHTA and FQGNSA. The CDR3 is 16 residues long. CDR3 sequence: CASTLARDRANYGYTF. The CDR3 nucleotides are TGTGCCAGCACCCTAGCCCGGGACAGAGCTAACTATGGCTACACCTTC.

This chain links TRBV12-5 with TRBJ2-1; TRBD2 might be the D (5 bases). V shed 5 bases and J shed 9 bases, with 14 bases lying between them. There are 13 residues in the CDR3. From germline, CDR1 is LGHNT and CDR2 FRNRAP. This chain's CDR3 is CASGPEVGSEQFF. The CDR3 region has the DNA TGTGCTAGTGGTCCGGAGGTGGGGAGTGAGCAGTTCTTC.